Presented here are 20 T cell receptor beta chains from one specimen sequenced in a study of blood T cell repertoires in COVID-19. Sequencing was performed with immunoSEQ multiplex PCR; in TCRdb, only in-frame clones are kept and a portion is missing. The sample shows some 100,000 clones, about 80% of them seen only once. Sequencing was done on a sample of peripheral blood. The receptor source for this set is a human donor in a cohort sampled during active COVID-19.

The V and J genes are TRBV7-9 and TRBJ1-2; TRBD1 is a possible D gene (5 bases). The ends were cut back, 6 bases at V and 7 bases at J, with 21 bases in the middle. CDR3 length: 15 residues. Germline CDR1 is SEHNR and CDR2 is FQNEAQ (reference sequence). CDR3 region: CASSSTQGRSGGYTF. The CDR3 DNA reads TGTGCCAGCAGTTCAACGCAGGGCAGGTCGGGTGGCTACACCTTC.

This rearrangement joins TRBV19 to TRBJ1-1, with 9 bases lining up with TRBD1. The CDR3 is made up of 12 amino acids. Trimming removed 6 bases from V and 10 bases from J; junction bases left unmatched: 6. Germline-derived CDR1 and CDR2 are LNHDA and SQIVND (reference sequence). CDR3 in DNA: TGTGCCAGTAGAACAGGGGGCAGGGGAGCTTTCTTT. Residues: CASRTGGRGAFF.

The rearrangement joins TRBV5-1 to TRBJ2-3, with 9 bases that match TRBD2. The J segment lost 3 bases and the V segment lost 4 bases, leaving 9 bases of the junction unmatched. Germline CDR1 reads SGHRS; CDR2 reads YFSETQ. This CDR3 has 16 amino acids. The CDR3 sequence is CASSAVAGGRTDTQYF. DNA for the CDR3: TGCGCCAGCAGCGCGGTGGCGGGGGGGCGGACAGATACGCAGTATTTT.

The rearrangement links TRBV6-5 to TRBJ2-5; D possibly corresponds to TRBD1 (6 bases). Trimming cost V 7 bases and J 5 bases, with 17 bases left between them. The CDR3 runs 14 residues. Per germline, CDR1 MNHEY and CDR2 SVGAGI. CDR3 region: CASKLGAARETQYF. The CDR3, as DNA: TGTGCCAGCAAACTGGGGGCGGCGAGGGAGACCCAGTACTTC.

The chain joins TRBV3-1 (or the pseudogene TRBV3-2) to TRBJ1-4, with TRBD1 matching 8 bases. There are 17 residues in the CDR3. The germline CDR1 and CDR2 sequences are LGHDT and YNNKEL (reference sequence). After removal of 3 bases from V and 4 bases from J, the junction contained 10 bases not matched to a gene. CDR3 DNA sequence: TGTGCCAGCAGCCACCGAGGACAGGGCACTTTTAATGAAAAACTGTTTTTT. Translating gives CASSHRGQGTFNEKLFF.

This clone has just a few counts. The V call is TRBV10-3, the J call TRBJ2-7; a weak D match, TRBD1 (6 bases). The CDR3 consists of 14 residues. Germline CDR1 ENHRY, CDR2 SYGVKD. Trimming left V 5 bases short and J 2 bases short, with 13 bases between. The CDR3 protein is CAISRIQGPYEQYF. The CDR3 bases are TGTGCCATCAGTCGGATACAGGGTCCCTACGAGCAGTACTTC.

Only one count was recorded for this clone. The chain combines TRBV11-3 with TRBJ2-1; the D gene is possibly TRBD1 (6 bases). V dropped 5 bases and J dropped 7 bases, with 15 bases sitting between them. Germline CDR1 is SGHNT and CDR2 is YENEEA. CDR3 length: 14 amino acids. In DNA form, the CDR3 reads TGTGCCAGCAGCCTTACCAACGGACAGAATGAGCAGTTCTTC. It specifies CASSLTNGQNEQFF.

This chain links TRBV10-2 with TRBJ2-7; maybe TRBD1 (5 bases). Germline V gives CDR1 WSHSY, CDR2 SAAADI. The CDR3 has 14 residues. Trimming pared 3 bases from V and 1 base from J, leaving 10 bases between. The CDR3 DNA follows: TGCGCCAGCAGTGAAGTCGACAGATCCTACGAGCAGTACTTC. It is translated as CASSEVDRSYEQYF.

The CDR3 region has the DNA TGCGCCAGCAGCTTGGGAGACAGGGGGCACAATGAGCAGTTCTTC. Translation: CASSLGDRGHNEQFF. The V and J genes are TRBV5-1 and TRBJ2-1, with 10 nucleotides matching TRBD1. J lost 5 bases, V lost 0 bases, and 2 bases had no gene match. Germline V lookup: CDR1 SGHRS, CDR2 YFSETQ. The CDR3 has 15 residues.

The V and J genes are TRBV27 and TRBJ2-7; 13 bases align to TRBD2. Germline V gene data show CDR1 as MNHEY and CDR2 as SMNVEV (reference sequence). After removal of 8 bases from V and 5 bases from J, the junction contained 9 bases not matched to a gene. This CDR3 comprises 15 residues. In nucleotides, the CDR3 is TGTGCCAGCTCACGACTAGCGGGAGGTACTAACGAGCAGTACTTC. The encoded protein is CASSRLAGGTNEQYF.

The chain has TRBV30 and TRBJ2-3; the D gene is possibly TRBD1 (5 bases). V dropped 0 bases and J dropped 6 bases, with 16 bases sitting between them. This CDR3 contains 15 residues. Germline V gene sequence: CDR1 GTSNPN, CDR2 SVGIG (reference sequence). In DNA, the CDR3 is TGTGCCTGGAGTGTTAAGGGGCGGCTTTCTGATACGCAGTATTTT. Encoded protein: CAWSVKGRLSDTQYF.

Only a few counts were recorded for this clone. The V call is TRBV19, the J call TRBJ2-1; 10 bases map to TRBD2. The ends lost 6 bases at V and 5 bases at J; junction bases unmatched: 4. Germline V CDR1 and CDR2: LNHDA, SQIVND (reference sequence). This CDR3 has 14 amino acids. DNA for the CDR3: TGTGCCAGTAGCCTTAGCGGGAGGAACAATGAGCAGTTCTTC. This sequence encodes CASSLSGRNNEQFF.

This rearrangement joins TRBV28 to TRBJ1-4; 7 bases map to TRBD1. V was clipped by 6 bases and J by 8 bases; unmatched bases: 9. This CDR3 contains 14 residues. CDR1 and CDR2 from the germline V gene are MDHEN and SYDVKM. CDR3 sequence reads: CASRNRGSTEKLFF. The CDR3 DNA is TGTGCCAGCAGGAACAGGGGCTCTACCGAAAAACTGTTTTTT.

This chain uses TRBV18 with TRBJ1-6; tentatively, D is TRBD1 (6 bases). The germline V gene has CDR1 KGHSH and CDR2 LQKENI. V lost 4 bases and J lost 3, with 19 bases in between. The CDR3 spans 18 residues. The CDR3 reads CASSLRDRPGYYNSPLHF. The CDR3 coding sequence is TGTGCCAGCTCACTGCGTGACAGGCCCGGATACTATAATTCACCCCTCCACTTT. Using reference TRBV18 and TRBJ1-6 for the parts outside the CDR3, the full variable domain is NAGVMQNPRHLVRRRGQEARLRCSPMKGHSHVYWYRQLPEEGLKFMVYLQKENIIDESGMPKERFSAEFPKEGPSILRIQQVVRGDSAAYFCASSLRDRPGYYNSPLHFGNGTRLTVT.

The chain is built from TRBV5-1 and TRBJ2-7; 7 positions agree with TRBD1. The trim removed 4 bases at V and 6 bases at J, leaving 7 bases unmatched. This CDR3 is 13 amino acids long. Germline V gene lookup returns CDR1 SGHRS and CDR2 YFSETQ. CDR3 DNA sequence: TGCGCCAGCAGCATAGACAGGGTATCCGAGCAGTACTTC. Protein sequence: CASSIDRVSEQYF.

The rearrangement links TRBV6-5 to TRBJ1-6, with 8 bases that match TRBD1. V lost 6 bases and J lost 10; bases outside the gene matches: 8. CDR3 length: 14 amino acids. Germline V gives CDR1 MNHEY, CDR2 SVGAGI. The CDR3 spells CASRSWTGQSPLHF. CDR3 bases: TGTGCCAGCAGGTCTTGGACAGGGCAATCACCCCTCCACTTT.

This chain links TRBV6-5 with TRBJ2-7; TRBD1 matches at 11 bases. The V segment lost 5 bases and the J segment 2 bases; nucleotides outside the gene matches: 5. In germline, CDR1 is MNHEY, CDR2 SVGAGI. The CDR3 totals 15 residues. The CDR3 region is CASSPGTGGTYEQYF. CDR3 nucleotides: TGTGCCAGCAGTCCCGGGACAGGGGGGACCTACGAGCAGTACTTC.

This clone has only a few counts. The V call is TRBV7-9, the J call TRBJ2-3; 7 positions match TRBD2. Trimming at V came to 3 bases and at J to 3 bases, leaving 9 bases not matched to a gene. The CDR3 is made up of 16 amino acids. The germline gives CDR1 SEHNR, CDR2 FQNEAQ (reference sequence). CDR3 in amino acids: CASSFRKSGGTDTQYF. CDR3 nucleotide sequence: TGTGCCAGCAGCTTCCGTAAGTCCGGGGGGACAGATACGCAGTATTTT.

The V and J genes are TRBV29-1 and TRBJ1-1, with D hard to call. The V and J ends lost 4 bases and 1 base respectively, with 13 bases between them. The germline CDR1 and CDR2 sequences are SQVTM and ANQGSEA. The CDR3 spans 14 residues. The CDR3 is CSVAYNRQNTEAFF. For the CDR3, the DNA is TGCAGCGTTGCATATAACAGACAGAACACTGAAGCTTTCTTT.

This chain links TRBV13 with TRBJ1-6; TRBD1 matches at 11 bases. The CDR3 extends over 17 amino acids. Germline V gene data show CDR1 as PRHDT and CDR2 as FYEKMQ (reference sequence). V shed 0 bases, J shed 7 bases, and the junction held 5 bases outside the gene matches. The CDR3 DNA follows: TGTGCCAGCAGCTTAGGGGCAGGGACAGGGGGGAATTCACCCCTCCACTTT. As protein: CASSLGAGTGGNSPLHF.